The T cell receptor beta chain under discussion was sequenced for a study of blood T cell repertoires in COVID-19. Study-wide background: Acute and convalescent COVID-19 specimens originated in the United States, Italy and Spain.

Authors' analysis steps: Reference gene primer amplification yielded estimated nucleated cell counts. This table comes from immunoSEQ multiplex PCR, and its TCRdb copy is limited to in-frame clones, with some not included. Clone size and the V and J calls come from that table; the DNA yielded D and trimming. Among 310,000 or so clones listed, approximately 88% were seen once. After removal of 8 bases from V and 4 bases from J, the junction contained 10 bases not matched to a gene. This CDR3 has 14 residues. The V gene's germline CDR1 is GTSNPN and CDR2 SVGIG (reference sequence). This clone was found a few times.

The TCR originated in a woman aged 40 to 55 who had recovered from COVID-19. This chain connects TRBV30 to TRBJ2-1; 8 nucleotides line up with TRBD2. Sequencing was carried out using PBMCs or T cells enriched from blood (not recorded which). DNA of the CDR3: TGTGCCCGGGGAGAGACTAGCGTTTACAATGAGCAGTTCTTC. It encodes CARGETSVYNEQFF.